One sample yielded the 9 T cell receptor beta chains listed below, sequenced in a study of identical twins. TCRdb used MiXCR to reprocess the 5' RACE reads, holding one entry per CDR3 protein. The repertoire consists of more than 650,000 distinct CDR3 sequences, with approximately 6.1% occurring once and the leading ten covering 1.5% to 2%. Sequenced sample: naive T cells sorted from blood. These receptors all come from a man between 18 and 29 years old in good health.

This clonotype was detected only a few times. The chain employs TRBV6-5 and TRBJ2-5; the D is unclear. The V end was cut by 2 bases, the J end by 5 bases, with 12 bases between. Germline V lookup: CDR1 MNHEY, CDR2 SVGAGI. This CDR3 spans 14 amino acids. This CDR3 is CASSYVGQGETQYF. CDR3 DNA sequence: TGTGCCAGCAGTTACGTTGGGCAAGGGGAGACCCAGTACTTC.

This clonotype was counted only a few times. This chain joins TRBV6-1 and TRBJ2-1; TRBD2 matches 11 bases. This CDR3 spans 17 amino acids. Germline assignment: CDR1 MNHNS and CDR2 SASEGT. The V segment lost 6 bases and the J segment 8 bases; nucleotides outside the gene matches: 15. The DNA for the CDR3 is TGTGCCAGCAGACCCAAAACTAGCGGGAGTCTCGCGGATGAGCAGTTCTTC. Translation: CASRPKTSGSLADEQFF.

Comments on this clonotype: Germline is not matched at one junction end, which may reflect a read error. The chain recombines TRBV15 with TRBJ2-7; 7 nucleotides line up with TRBD2. This CDR3 has 16 amino acids. CDR1 is LNHNV, CDR2 YYDKDF, per germline (reference sequence). For the CDR3, the DNA is TGTGCCACCAGCGGAGATCCCAGGGACTACTCCTACGAGCAGTACTTC. Translating gives CATSGDPRDYSYEQYF.

This clonotype was seen a few times. The chain is built from TRBV7-9 and TRBJ2-5; no clear D. CDR3 length equals 15 residues. Trimming pared 7 bases from V and 1 base from J, leaving 16 bases between. The germline gives CDR1 SEHNR, CDR2 FQNEAQ (reference sequence). The CDR3 region has the DNA TGTGCCAGCACCTCTTTCTTCGGAGTCCAAGAGACCCAGTACTTC. This codes for CASTSFFGVQETQYF. Using reference TRBV7-9 and TRBJ2-5 for the parts outside the CDR3, the full variable domain is DTGVSQNPRHKITKRGQNVTFRCDPISEHNRLYWYRQTLGQGPEFLTYFQNEAQLEKSRLLSDRFSAERPKGSFSTLEIQRTEQGDSAMYLCASTSFFGVQETQYFGPGTRLLVL.

This clonotype was detected ten times or more. The rearrangement uses TRBV7-9 and TRBJ2-1; D uncertain. Germline V gene sequence: CDR1 SEHNR, CDR2 FQNEAQ (reference sequence). The CDR3 spans 13 residues. V lost 1 base and J 5 bases, leaving 6 bases between the germline ends. The CDR3 DNA follows: TGTGCCAGCAGCTTAGATCTAGACAATGAGCAGTTCTTC. Protein: CASSLDLDNEQFF.

The chain is built from TRBV20-1 and TRBJ2-7; D ambiguous. V was trimmed by 5 bases and J by 6 bases, leaving 20 bases between them. This CDR3 is built from 14 residues. Germline CDR1 DFQATT, CDR2 SNEGSKA (reference sequence). CDR3 amino acids: CSASQPTGLSEQYF. The CDR3 DNA follows: TGCAGTGCTTCCCAGCCGACTGGCTTAAGCGAGCAGTACTTC.

At least ten counts were recorded for this clonotype. The chain uses TRBV10-3 and TRBJ2-3, with 8 nucleotides matching TRBD2. This CDR3 is built from 14 residues. The V gene end was trimmed by 3 bases and the J gene end by 5 bases; junction bases not matched to a gene: 4. Germline V lookup: CDR1 ENHRY, CDR2 SYGVKD. The CDR3 here is CAISDDGRVDTQYF. Here the CDR3 DNA reads TGTGCCATCAGTGATGACGGGAGGGTAGATACGCAGTATTTT.

This clonotype was seen more than once but under ten times. The chain couples TRBV6-1 to TRBJ2-3, with 7 bases lining up with TRBD2. Trimming at V came to 7 bases and at J to 4 bases, leaving 11 bases not matched to a gene. CDR3 length: 15 residues. From germline, CDR1 is MNHNS and CDR2 SASEGT. The DNA of the CDR3 is TGTGCCAGCACCGGAGGGAGGGCCGACTCAGATACGCAGTATTTT. It yields the protein CASTGGRADSDTQYF.

This clonotype was seen repeatedly, ten times or more. The chain combines TRBV9 with TRBJ2-1; D possibly corresponds to TRBD2 (6 bases). This CDR3 has 16 residues. Trimming pared 4 bases from V and 5 bases from J, leaving 19 bases between. Germline CDR1 reads SGDLS; CDR2 reads YYNGEE. The CDR3 DNA is TGTGCCAGCAGCCCCTCGGGACTTCTTCGACACAATGAGCAGTTCTTC. It yields the protein CASSPSGLLRHNEQFF.